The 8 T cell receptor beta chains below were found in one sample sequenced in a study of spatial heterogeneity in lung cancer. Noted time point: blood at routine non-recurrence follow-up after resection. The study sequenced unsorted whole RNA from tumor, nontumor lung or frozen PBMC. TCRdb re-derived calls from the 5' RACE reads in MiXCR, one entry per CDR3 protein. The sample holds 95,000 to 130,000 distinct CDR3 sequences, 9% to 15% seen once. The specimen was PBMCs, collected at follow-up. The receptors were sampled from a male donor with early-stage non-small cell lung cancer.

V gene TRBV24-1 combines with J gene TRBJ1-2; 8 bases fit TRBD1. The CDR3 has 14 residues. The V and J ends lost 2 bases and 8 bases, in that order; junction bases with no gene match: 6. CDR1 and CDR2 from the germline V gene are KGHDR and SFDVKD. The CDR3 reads CATSDSRTGFGYTF. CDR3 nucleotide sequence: TGTGCCACCAGTGATTCCAGGACAGGGTTCGGCTACACCTTC.

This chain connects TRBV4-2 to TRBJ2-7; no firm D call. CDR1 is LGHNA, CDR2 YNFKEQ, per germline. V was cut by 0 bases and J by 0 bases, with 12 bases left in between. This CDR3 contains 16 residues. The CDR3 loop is CASSQEAPRSSYEQYF. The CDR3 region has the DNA TGTGCCAGCAGCCAAGAAGCCCCCCGAAGCTCCTACGAGCAGTACTTC.

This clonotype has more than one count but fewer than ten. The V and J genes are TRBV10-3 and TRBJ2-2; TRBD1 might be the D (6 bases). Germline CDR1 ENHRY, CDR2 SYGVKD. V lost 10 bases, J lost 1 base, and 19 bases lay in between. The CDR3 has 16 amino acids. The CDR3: CATSFLLTGNTGELFF. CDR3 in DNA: TGTGCCACCTCATTCCTGCTGACAGGGAACACCGGGGAGCTGTTTTTT.

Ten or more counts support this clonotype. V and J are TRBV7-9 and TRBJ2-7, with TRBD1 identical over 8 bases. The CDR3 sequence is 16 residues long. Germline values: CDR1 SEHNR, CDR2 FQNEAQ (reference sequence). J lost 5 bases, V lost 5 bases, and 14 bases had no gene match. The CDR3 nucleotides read TGTGCCAGCAGCCCACTTCGCGGCAGGGGGCGTCACGAGCAGTACTTC. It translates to CASSPLRGRGRHEQYF.

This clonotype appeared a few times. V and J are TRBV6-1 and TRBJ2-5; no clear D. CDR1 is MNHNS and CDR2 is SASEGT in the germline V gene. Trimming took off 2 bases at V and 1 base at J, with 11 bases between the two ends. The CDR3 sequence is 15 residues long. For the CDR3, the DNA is TGTGCCAGCAGTGAATTAGTGACGGTCCAAGAGACCCAGTACTTC. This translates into CASSELVTVQETQYF.

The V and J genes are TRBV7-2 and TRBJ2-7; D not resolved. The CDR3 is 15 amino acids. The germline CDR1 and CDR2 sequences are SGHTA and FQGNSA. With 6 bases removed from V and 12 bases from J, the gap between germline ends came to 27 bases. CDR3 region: CASRAAELPAFGRYF. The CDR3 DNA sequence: TGTGCCAGCAGAGCCGCCGAACTCCCAGCGTTTGGACGGTACTTC. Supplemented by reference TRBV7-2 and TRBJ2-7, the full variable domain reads GAGVSQSPSNKVTEKGKDVELRCDPISGHTALYWYRQSLGQGLEFLIYFQGNSAPDKSGLPSDRFSAERTGGSVSTLTIQRTQQEDSAVYLCASRAAELPAFGRYFGPGTRLTVT.

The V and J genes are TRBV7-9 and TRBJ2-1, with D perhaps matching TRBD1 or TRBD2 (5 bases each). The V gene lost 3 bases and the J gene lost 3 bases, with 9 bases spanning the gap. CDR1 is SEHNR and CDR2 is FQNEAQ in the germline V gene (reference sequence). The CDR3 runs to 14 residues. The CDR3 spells CASSLGGGYNEQFF. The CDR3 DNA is TGTGCCAGCAGCTTGGGTGGGGGCTACAATGAGCAGTTCTTC.

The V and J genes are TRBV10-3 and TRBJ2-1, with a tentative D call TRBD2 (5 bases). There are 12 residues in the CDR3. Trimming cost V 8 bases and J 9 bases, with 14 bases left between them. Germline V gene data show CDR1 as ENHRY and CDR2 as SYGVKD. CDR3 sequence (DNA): TGTGCCATCGCGCCTGGGAGCGTTGAGCAGTTCTTC. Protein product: CAIAPGSVEQFF.